The following is a TCR beta chain sequence with its context. The V gene lost 4 bases and the J gene lost 7 bases, with 14 bases spanning the gap. Germline lookup yields CDR1 LGHNA and CDR2 YNFKEQ. This CDR3 spans 15 amino acids. The data were obtained in a study of blood T cell repertoires in COVID-19. Using immunoSEQ multiplex PCR, the repertoire was profiled, and TCRdb retains in-frame clones only, with some absent. The sample lists about 80,000 clones, 88% occurring once. The J gene is TRBJ1-6, the V gene TRBV4-2, with a tentative D call TRBD1 (6 bases). The sequence derives from an elderly woman with acute or convalescent COVID-19. What was sequenced was peripheral blood. In nucleotides, the CDR3 is TGTGCCAGCAGCCTTACAGGGCTGCAAAATTCACCCCTCCACTTT. The encoded protein is CASSLTGLQNSPLHF.